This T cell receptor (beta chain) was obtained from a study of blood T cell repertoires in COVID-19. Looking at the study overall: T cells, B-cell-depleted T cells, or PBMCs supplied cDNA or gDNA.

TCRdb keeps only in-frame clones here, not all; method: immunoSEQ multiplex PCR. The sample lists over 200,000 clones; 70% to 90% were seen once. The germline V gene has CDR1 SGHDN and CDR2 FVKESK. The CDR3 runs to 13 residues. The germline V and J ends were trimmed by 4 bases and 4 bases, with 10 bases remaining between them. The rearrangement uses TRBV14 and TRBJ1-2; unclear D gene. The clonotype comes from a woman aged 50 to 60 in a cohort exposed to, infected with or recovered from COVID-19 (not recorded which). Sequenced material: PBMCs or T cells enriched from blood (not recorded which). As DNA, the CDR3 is TGTGCCAGCAGCCTCCGAGAGGGCTATGGCTACACCTTC. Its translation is CASSLREGYGYTF.